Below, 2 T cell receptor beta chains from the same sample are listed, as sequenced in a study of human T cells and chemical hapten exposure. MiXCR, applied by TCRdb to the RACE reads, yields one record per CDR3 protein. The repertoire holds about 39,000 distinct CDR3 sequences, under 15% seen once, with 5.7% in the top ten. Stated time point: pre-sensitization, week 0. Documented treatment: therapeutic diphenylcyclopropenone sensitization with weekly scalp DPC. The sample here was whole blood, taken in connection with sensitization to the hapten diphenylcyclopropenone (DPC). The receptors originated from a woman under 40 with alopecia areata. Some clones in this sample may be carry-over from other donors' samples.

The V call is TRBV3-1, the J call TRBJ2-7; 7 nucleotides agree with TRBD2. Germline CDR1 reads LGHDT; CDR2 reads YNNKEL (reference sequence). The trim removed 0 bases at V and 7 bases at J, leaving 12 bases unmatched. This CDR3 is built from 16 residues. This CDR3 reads CASSQDYRLAAREQYF. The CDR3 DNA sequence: TGTGCCAGCAGCCAAGACTATCGGCTAGCGGCTAGGGAGCAGTACTTC.

The CDR3 loop is CSAAPGGRSFVGYTF. DNA of the CDR3: TGCAGTGCTGCCCCAGGCGGTCGGTCATTTGTAGGCTACACCTTC. This chain uses TRBV20-1 with TRBJ1-2; no reliable D call. This CDR3 has 15 amino acids. With 5 bases removed from V and 8 bases from J, the gap between germline ends came to 24 bases. Germline V lookup: CDR1 DFQATT, CDR2 SNEGSKA (reference sequence).